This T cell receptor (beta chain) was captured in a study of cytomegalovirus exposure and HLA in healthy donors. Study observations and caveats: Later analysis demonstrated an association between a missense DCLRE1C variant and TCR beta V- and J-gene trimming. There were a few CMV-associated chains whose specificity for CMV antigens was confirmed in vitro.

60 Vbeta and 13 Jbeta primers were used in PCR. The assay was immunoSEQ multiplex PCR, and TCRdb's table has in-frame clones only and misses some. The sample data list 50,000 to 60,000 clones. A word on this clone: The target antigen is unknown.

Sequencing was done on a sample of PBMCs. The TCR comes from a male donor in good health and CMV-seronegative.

The CDR3 protein is CASSLELAGTYEQYF. CDR3 sequence (DNA): TGTGCCAGCAGCTTAGAACTAGCGGGAACCTACGAGCAGTACTTC. The chain carries TRBV11-2 and TRBJ2-7, with TRBD2 identical over 10 bases. Germline V gene lookup returns CDR1 SGHAT and CDR2 FQNNGV. The ends lost 0 bases at V and 2 bases at J; junction bases unmatched: 1. The CDR3 spans 15 residues.